One sample yielded the 18 T cell receptor beta chains listed below, sequenced in a study of response to subunit inactivated influenza vaccine. TCRdb recomputed calls from the RT-PCR reads with MiXCR, one row per CDR3 protein. The sample lists 530,000 or so distinct CDR3 sequences, approximately 10% occurring once. The sample consisted of PBMCs from blood, taken on the day of vaccination. The origin of the receptors is a man between 50 and 59 years old who received an inactivated influenza vaccine.

The V gene is TRBV9, the J gene TRBJ2-2, with D possibly being TRBD1 (5 bases). There are 16 residues in the CDR3. Trimming pared 0 bases from V and 1 base from J, leaving 10 bases between. The germline gives CDR1 SGDLS, CDR2 YYNGEE. CDR3 bases: TGTGCCAGCAGCGTAGATCGCGGACAGAACACCGGGGAGCTGTTTTTT. It encodes CASSVDRGQNTGELFF.

The chain is built from TRBV20-1 and TRBJ2-5; TRBD2 aligns across 14 bases. With V trimmed by 3 bases and J by 1 base, 1 base remained unmatched. The germline gives CDR1 DFQATT, CDR2 SNEGSKA (reference sequence). The CDR3 length is 15 residues. This CDR3 is CSARGLAGVQETQYF. The CDR3 DNA is TGCAGTGCTAGGGGACTAGCGGGAGTCCAAGAGACCCAGTACTTC.

This clonotype is a singleton in its sample. J is TRBJ2-5 and V is TRBV7-9, with TRBD2 matching over 14 bases. Germline V gives CDR1 SEHNR, CDR2 FQNEAQ (reference sequence). The CDR3 runs 15 residues. V gave up 6 bases and J gave up 3 bases; unmatched junction bases: 3. In DNA, the CDR3 is TGTGCCAGCAGACCGACTAGCGGGGGGGAAGAGACCCAGTACTTC. Translated: CASRPTSGGEETQYF. Combining the CDR3 with reference TRBV7-9 and TRBJ2-5 gives the whole variable domain DTGVSQNPRHKITKRGQNVTFRCDPISEHNRLYWYRQTLGQGPEFLTYFQNEAQLEKSRLLSDRFSAERPKGSFSTLEIQRTEQGDSAMYLCASRPTSGGEETQYFGPGTRLLVL.

This clonotype has just a few counts. J is TRBJ1-2 and V is TRBV28; no definite D call. This CDR3 has 15 residues. The germline gives CDR1 MDHEN, CDR2 SYDVKM. V lost 5 bases and J lost 4, with 17 bases in between. CDR3 in amino acids: CASSTPPGIGYGYTF. The CDR3 coding sequence is TGTGCCAGCAGTACCCCTCCCGGTATTGGCTATGGCTACACCTTC.

The V gene is TRBV12-3 or TRBV12-4, the J gene TRBJ2-5; the D gene is possibly TRBD1 (6 bases). V gave up 8 bases and J gave up 1 base, with 8 bases separating them. The CDR3 is 12 amino acids. CDR3 sequence: CASHRAQETQYF. CDR3 in DNA: TGTGCCAGCCACAGGGCCCAAGAGACCCAGTACTTC.

V and J are TRBV28 and TRBJ2-3; no firm D call. Per the germline V gene, CDR1 is MDHEN and CDR2 is SYDVKM. The CDR3 has 15 amino acids. V lost 1 base to trimming and J lost 1 base, with 9 bases between them. The DNA of the CDR3 is TGTGCCAGCAGTTTATTCGTAGGCCGCACAGATACGCAGTATTTT. Translated: CASSLFVGRTDTQYF. The variable domain in full, completed from reference TRBV28 and TRBJ2-3, reads DVKVTQSSRYLVKRTGEKVFLECVQDMDHENMFWYRQDPGLGLRLIYFSYDVKMKEKGDIPEGYSVSREKKERFSLILESASTNQTSMYLCASSLFVGRTDTQYFGPGTRLTVL.

This clonotype was observed at least ten times. This rearrangement joins TRBV10-3 to TRBJ2-5, with a possible D match to TRBD2 (6 bases). With 0 bases removed from V and 1 base from J, the gap between germline ends came to 9 bases. CDR1 is ENHRY and CDR2 is SYGVKD in the germline V gene. The CDR3 totals 15 residues. The CDR3 DNA is TGTGCCATCAGTGAGTCTCTAGCGTCCCAAGAGACCCAGTACTTC. Translating it yields CAISESLASQETQYF.

The rearrangement uses TRBV5-1 and TRBJ1-6; 8 nucleotides match TRBD1. With V trimmed by 4 bases and J by 10 bases, 7 bases remained unmatched. CDR1 and CDR2 (germline): SGHRS, YFSETQ. The CDR3 totals 14 residues. This chain's CDR3 is CASSDGQGPSPLHF. DNA for the CDR3: TGCGCCAGCAGCGATGGACAGGGACCGTCACCCCTCCACTTT.

This clonotype was observed a few times. The rearrangement links TRBV7-9 to TRBJ1-2, with TRBD1 as a possible D gene (6 bases). The CDR3 contains 16 residues. V dropped 0 bases and J dropped 3 bases, with 14 bases sitting between them. The germline V gene encodes CDR1 SEHNR and CDR2 FQNEAQ (reference sequence). CDR3 protein: CASSLAGRAGDYGYTF. The CDR3 region has the DNA TGTGCCAGCAGCTTAGCCGGACGGGCAGGGGACTATGGCTACACCTTC. The full variable domain, in which reference TRBV7-9 and TRBJ1-2 provide the parts outside the CDR3, is DTGVSQNPRHKITKRGQNVTFRCDPISEHNRLYWYRQTLGQGPEFLTYFQNEAQLEKSRLLSDRFSAERPKGSFSTLEIQRTEQGDSAMYLCASSLAGRAGDYGYTFGSGTRLTVV.

CDR3 residues: CSVSVTSDRGQGTIYF. The DNA for the CDR3 is TGCAGCGTTTCGGTTACTAGCGACAGGGGGCAGGGGACCATATATTTT. The rearrangement joins TRBV29-1 to TRBJ1-3; 10 positions agree with TRBD1. The CDR3 totals 16 residues. V gave up 5 bases and J gave up 10 bases; unmatched junction bases: 17. Germline V lookup: CDR1 SQVTM, CDR2 ANQGSEA. Looking up the rest from reference TRBV29-1 and TRBJ1-3 gives the full variable domain: SAVISQKPSRDICQRGTSLTIQCQVDSQVTMMFWYRQQPGQSLTLIATANQGSEATYESGFVIDKFPISRPNLTFSTLTVSNMSPEDSSIYLCSVSVTSDRGQGTIYFGEGSWLTVV.

This clonotype was counted at least ten times. V is TRBV29-1 and J is TRBJ2-1; TRBD2 matches 7 bases. Looked up from germline, CDR1 is SQVTM and CDR2 is ANQGSEA. The CDR3 consists of 16 residues. Trimming took 0 bases from V and 4 from J; bases not matched to a gene: 9. The CDR3 nucleotides read TGCAGCGTTGAAGAGTTAGCGCGGGGGTCATACAATGAGCAGTTCTTC. It encodes CSVEELARGSYNEQFF.

This clonotype was seen only a few times. This chain uses TRBV12-3 or TRBV12-4 with TRBJ1-2; D gene ambiguous. V dropped 3 bases and J dropped 3 bases, with 8 bases sitting between them. The CDR3 length is 13 residues. The CDR3 sequence: CASSFVTDYGYTF. The CDR3 DNA follows: TGTGCCAGCAGTTTCGTGACGGACTATGGCTACACCTTC.

This clonotype was seen a single time. This rearrangement joins TRBV13 to TRBJ2-7, with D uncertain. There are 15 residues in the CDR3. Germline assignment: CDR1 PRHDT and CDR2 FYEKMQ (reference sequence). Between the trimmed V and J ends, which lost 2 bases and 0 bases, there was a span of 11 bases. Here the CDR3 reads CASSLSPPGSYEQYF. The CDR3 nucleotides read TGTGCCAGCAGCTTATCTCCCCCGGGCTCCTACGAGCAGTACTTC.

This clonotype occurred a few times. The V gene is TRBV4-2, the J gene TRBJ2-5; no clear D. CDR3 length: 13 amino acids. V lost 0 bases and J lost 6, with 8 bases in between. Germline V gene data show CDR1 as LGHNA and CDR2 as YNFKEQ. DNA of the CDR3: TGTGCCAGCAGCCAAGAGACCGATAAGACCCAGTACTTC. Amino acid sequence: CASSQETDKTQYF.

Comment on this clonotype: This may be a read error: a much more frequent sequence differs by one nucleotide. V and J are TRBV24-1 and TRBJ2-1; D gene unclear. Trimming removed 0 bases from V and 5 bases from J, with 10 bases in between. Germline V CDR1 and CDR2: KGHDR, SFDVKD. This CDR3 is built from 15 residues. The CDR3 is CATSDLTRGDNEQFF. The CDR3 region has the DNA TGTGCCACCAGTGATTTGACTCGCGGCGACAATGAGCAGTTCTTC.

This sequence joins TRBV7-2 and TRBJ2-1; the match to TRBD2 covers 10 bases. The J segment lost 8 bases and the V segment lost 1 base, leaving 8 bases of the junction unmatched. The CDR3 runs to 16 residues. Germline V CDR1 and CDR2: SGHTA, FQGNSA. This chain's CDR3 is CASSLVLAGVLDEQFF. CDR3 bases: TGTGCCAGCAGCTTAGTGCTAGCGGGAGTTCTCGATGAGCAGTTCTTC.

The sample holds a few counts of this clonotype. This chain links TRBV4-2 with TRBJ1-4; D gene unclear. The germline V gene encodes CDR1 LGHNA and CDR2 YNFKEQ. V was trimmed by 0 bases and J by 10 bases, leaving 12 bases between them. This CDR3 region has 14 residues. The CDR3 DNA follows: TGTGCCAGCAGCCAAGATCTAGGAGACGGAAAACTGTTTTTT. Translated: CASSQDLGDGKLFF.

This clonotype was seen many times. J is TRBJ1-1 and V is TRBV29-1, with 9 bases identical to TRBD1. The CDR3 sequence is 13 residues long. V trimming: 5 bases; J trimming: 6 bases; junction bases outside the gene matches: 7. Germline CDR1 and CDR2: SQVTM and ANQGSEA. CDR3 coding DNA: TGCAGCGTTACAGGGGGCGCTTCCTCTGAAGCTTTCTTT. It yields the protein CSVTGGASSEAFF.